Presented here are 27 T cell receptor beta chains from one specimen sequenced in a study of T cell changes during pregnancy in multiple sclerosis. The data were produced by immunoSEQ multiplex PCR, yet TCRdb's version contains in-frame clones alone and is incomplete. The sample contains around 60,000 clones, about 90% of which appear only once. The input for sequencing was CD4+ T cells from peripheral blood mononuclear cells, taken after pregnancy. The source is a female donor in good health, enrolled as a control in a pregnancy study.

The chain couples TRBV5-1 to TRBJ2-3; D is undetermined. With 3 bases removed from V and 5 bases from J, the gap between germline ends came to 10 bases. The germline V gene has CDR1 SGHRS and CDR2 YFSETQ. The CDR3 sequence is 13 residues long. CDR3: CASSSNLEDTQYF. In DNA, the CDR3 is TGCGCCAGCAGCTCCAATCTAGAAGATACGCAGTATTTT. Using reference TRBV5-1 and TRBJ2-3 for the parts outside the CDR3, the full variable domain is KAGVTQTPRYLIKTRGQQVTLSCSPISGHRSVSWYQQTPGQGLQFLFEYFSETQRNKGNFPGRFSGRQFSNSRSEMNVSTLELGDSALYLCASSSNLEDTQYFGPGTRLTVL.

The V and J genes are TRBV23-1 and TRBJ1-1, with D unresolved. TRBV23-1 is reported as an ORF; its role is uncertain. V lost 4 bases and J lost 0, with 9 bases in between. This CDR3 is 14 amino acids long. In DNA form, the CDR3 reads TGCGCCAGCAGTCCAGGAGGGATGAACACTGAAGCTTTCTTT. This encodes CASSPGGMNTEAFF.

The V call is TRBV6-5, the J call TRBJ2-3, with 7 bases lining up with TRBD1. J was trimmed by 4 bases and V by 6 bases; bases with no gene match: 10. CDR1 MNHEY and CDR2 SVGAGI come from the germline V gene. CDR3 length: 15 amino acids. The CDR3 loop is CASRSQGMSPDTQYF. Written as DNA, the CDR3 is TGTGCCAGCAGGTCACAGGGGATGTCCCCAGATACGCAGTATTTT.

The chain joins TRBV12-5 to TRBJ1-1, with a weak D call TRBD1 (6 bases). The CDR3 contains 14 residues. V lost 3 bases and J lost 7, with 15 bases in between. Germline CDR1 reads LGHNT; CDR2 reads FRNRAP. CDR3 bases: TGTGCTAGTGGTTTAGTAACGGGGGGCGGTGAAGCTTTCTTT. Its translation: CASGLVTGGGEAFF.

V is TRBV5-4 and J is TRBJ1-3; perhaps TRBD1 as D (5 bases). V was trimmed by 3 bases and J by 4 bases, leaving 14 bases between them. The germline V gene has CDR1 SGHNT and CDR2 YYREEE (reference sequence). The CDR3 spans 15 residues. This CDR3 is CASSSSAGKGNTIYF. The CDR3 nucleotides read TGTGCCAGCAGCTCCTCCGCAGGGAAAGGAAACACCATATATTTT.

The V and J genes are TRBV6-5 and TRBJ1-5; D may be TRBD1 (6 bases). Germline CDR1 is MNHEY and CDR2 is SVGAGI. The CDR3 is 15 residues long. V lost 6 bases and J 11 bases, leaving 23 bases between the germline ends. This chain's CDR3 is CASREDSLQIGAQHF. Here the CDR3 DNA reads TGTGCCAGCAGGGAGGACAGTCTTCAAATTGGGGCCCAGCATTTT.

This chain joins TRBV5-1 and TRBJ2-1, with 15 positions matching TRBD2. The CDR3 spans 17 residues. J lost 7 bases, V lost 4 bases, and 9 bases had no gene match. The germline V gene has CDR1 SGHRS and CDR2 YFSETQ. The CDR3 is CASSRGLAGGLMNEQFF. For the CDR3, the DNA is TGCGCCAGCAGCCGTGGACTAGCGGGGGGGCTCATGAATGAGCAGTTCTTC.

J is TRBJ2-2 and V is TRBV19, with D possibly being TRBD1 (6 bases). Germline lookup yields CDR1 LNHDA and CDR2 SQIVND (reference sequence). Deletions cut 5 bases from V and 3 bases from J, with 19 bases between. CDR3 length: 17 amino acids. CDR3 amino acids: CASSRQGPRGDTGELFF. In DNA, the CDR3 is TGTGCCAGTAGTCGGCAGGGGCCTAGGGGAGACACCGGGGAGCTGTTTTTT.

On this clone itself: The same CDR3 arises from other DNA sequences in this sample as well. The chain joins TRBV9 to TRBJ1-4; tentatively, D is TRBD1 (5 bases). V was clipped by 4 bases and J by 1 base, with 11 bases between them. The CDR3 sequence is 15 residues long. CDR1 and CDR2 (germline): SGDLS, YYNGEE. The CDR3 sequence: CASSPVGGTNEKLFF. The CDR3 DNA sequence: TGTGCCAGCAGCCCCGTCGGGGGAACTAATGAAAAACTGTTTTTT.

The rearrangement links TRBV13 to TRBJ1-3, with 7 bases lining up with TRBD1. The CDR3 runs 16 residues. From germline, CDR1 is PRHDT and CDR2 FYEKMQ (reference sequence). Trimming removed 5 bases from V and 0 bases from J; junction bases left unmatched: 7. CDR3 coding DNA: TGTGCCAGCAGCCGATACGGGACAGCCTCTGGAAACACCATATATTTT. Translating gives CASSRYGTASGNTIYF.

This chain joins TRBV10-3 and TRBJ2-3; TRBD2 agrees at 11 bases. This CDR3 has 16 residues. Germline trimming cut 5 bases from V and 5 bases from J; bases unmatched to any gene: 9. The germline V gene has CDR1 ENHRY and CDR2 SYGVKD. For the CDR3, the DNA is TGTGCCATCAGTTCCTCTTATAGCGGGGGGGGAGATACGCAGTATTTT. Protein product: CAISSSYSGGGDTQYF.

The rearrangement uses TRBV7-9 and TRBJ1-1, with D possibly matching TRBD1 (5 bases). The ends were cut back, 7 bases at V and 0 bases at J, with 15 bases in the middle. The CDR3 is 15 residues long. Germline loops: CDR1 SEHNR, CDR2 FQNEAQ (reference sequence). The CDR3 spells CASNRPSLMNTEAFF. The CDR3 region has the DNA TGTGCCAGCAACAGGCCGTCTCTTATGAACACTGAAGCTTTCTTT. The variable domain in full, with the rest retrieved from reference TRBV7-9 and TRBJ1-1, is DTGVSQNPRHKITKRGQNVTFRCDPISEHNRLYWYRQTLGQGPEFLTYFQNEAQLEKSRLLSDRFSAERPKGSFSTLEIQRTEQGDSAMYLCASNRPSLMNTEAFFGQGTRLTVV.

Only one count was recorded for this clone. The chain employs TRBV4-3 and TRBJ2-7; perhaps TRBD1 as D (6 bases). Germline V CDR1 and CDR2: LGHNA, YSLEER. V lost 3 bases to trimming and J lost 2 bases, with 17 bases between them. The CDR3 is 16 residues long. The CDR3 is CASSQNLDSAAYEQYF. In DNA, the CDR3 is TGCGCCAGCAGCCAGAACCTGGACAGCGCGGCCTACGAGCAGTACTTC.

This clone was seen just once. The chain uses TRBV14 and TRBJ1-2; possible D gene TRBD1, 5 bases. The CDR3 has 17 residues. Germline CDR1 SGHDN, CDR2 FVKESK. Trimming pared 0 bases from V and 0 bases from J, leaving 14 bases between. CDR3 nucleotides: TGTGCCAGCAGCCAAGATGTAGAGGGACTAACTAACTATGGCTACACCTTC. Amino acids: CASSQDVEGLTNYGYTF. Full variable domain (remainder filled in from reference TRBV14 and TRBJ1-2): EAGVTQFPSHSVIEKGQTVTLRCDPISGHDNLYWYRRVMGKEIKFLLHFVKESKQDESGMPNNRFLAERTGGTYSTLKVQPAELEDSGVYFCASSQDVEGLTNYGYTFGSGTRLTVV.

This rearrangement joins TRBV7-2 to TRBJ2-3; D uncertain. With 1 base removed from V and 4 bases from J, the gap between germline ends came to 9 bases. Germline values: CDR1 SGHTA, CDR2 FQGNSA. CDR3 size: 14 residues. Here the CDR3 reads CASSLEQSADTQYF. The DNA of the CDR3 is TGTGCCAGCAGCTTAGAACAAAGCGCAGATACGCAGTATTTT.

This chain uses TRBV19 with TRBJ2-5; the match to TRBD2 covers 8 bases. Per germline, CDR1 LNHDA and CDR2 SQIVND (reference sequence). This CDR3 region has 16 residues. V shed 2 bases, J shed 1 base, and the junction held 6 bases outside the gene matches. The CDR3 loop reads CASSINSGGLQETQYF. As DNA, the CDR3 is TGTGCCAGTAGTATAAACAGCGGGGGACTCCAAGAGACCCAGTACTTC.

The rearrangement uses TRBV6-1 and TRBJ2-3; D gene unclear. Trimming pared 8 bases from V and 2 bases from J, leaving 14 bases between. The CDR3 is 14 amino acids. CDR1 is MNHNS and CDR2 is SASEGT in the germline V gene. The CDR3 spells CASDPRPFTDTQYF. Here the CDR3 DNA reads TGTGCCAGCGACCCTAGACCTTTCACAGATACGCAGTATTTT.

This sequence joins TRBV5-1 and TRBJ2-1, with D maybe TRBD2 (5 bases). V dropped 4 bases and J dropped 5 bases, with 10 bases sitting between them. The CDR3 spans 13 residues. Germline CDR1 reads SGHRS; CDR2 reads YFSETQ. The CDR3 sequence is CASSLALDNEQFF. As DNA, the CDR3 is TGCGCCAGCAGCCTAGCCCTAGACAATGAGCAGTTCTTC. The whole variable domain, filled in from reference TRBV5-1 and TRBJ2-1, reads KAGVTQTPRYLIKTRGQQVTLSCSPISGHRSVSWYQQTPGQGLQFLFEYFSETQRNKGNFPGRFSGRQFSNSRSEMNVSTLELGDSALYLCASSLALDNEQFFGPGTRLTVL.

This sequence joins TRBV7-2 and TRBJ2-7; TRBD2 matches 13 bases. The CDR3 consists of 14 residues. Per germline, CDR1 SGHTA and CDR2 FQGNSA. Trimming at V came to 3 bases and at J to 6 bases, leaving 2 bases not matched to a gene. CDR3: CASSLGLAGTEQYF. CDR3 DNA sequence: TGTGCCAGCAGCTTGGGACTAGCGGGGACCGAGCAGTACTTC.

This chain links TRBV13 with TRBJ1-4; D is ambiguous. The CDR3 is made up of 12 amino acids. CDR1 is PRHDT, CDR2 FYEKMQ, per germline (reference sequence). Trimming left V 3 bases short and J 10 bases short, with 9 bases between. As DNA, the CDR3 is TGTGCCAGCAGCTTTGGGGAGGGAAAACTGTTTTTT. Translating gives CASSFGEGKLFF.

A single count supports this clone. V usage is TRBV27 and J usage is TRBJ1-6; 8 bases line up with TRBD1. The CDR3 has 12 amino acids. CDR1 is MNHEY and CDR2 is SMNVEV in the germline V gene (reference sequence). The V gene end was trimmed by 2 bases and the J gene end by 13 bases; junction bases not matched to a gene: 1. The CDR3, as DNA: TGTGCCAGCAGTTTAAACAGGGGGCCCCTCCACTTT. Translated: CASSLNRGPLHF.

V gene TRBV18 combines with J gene TRBJ2-2, with D maybe TRBD1 (6 bases). Germline CDR1 and CDR2: KGHSH and LQKENI. V shed 3 bases and J shed 4 bases, with 12 bases lying between them. The CDR3 is 15 residues long. CDR3 in amino acids: CASSPSQGRTGELFF. CDR3 DNA: TGTGCCAGCTCACCTTCACAGGGTCGCACCGGGGAGCTGTTTTTT.

This clone has only a few counts. The chain couples TRBV18 to TRBJ1-1; TRBD1 aligns across 11 bases. J lost 1 base, V lost 3 bases, and 10 bases had no gene match. The CDR3 runs to 18 residues. Looked up from germline, CDR1 is KGHSH and CDR2 is LQKENI. This chain's CDR3 is CASSPQIGQGAQNTEAFF. CDR3 DNA sequence: TGTGCCAGCTCACCCCAGATCGGACAGGGGGCGCAGAACACTGAAGCTTTCTTT.

This clone was observed a single time. The V call is TRBV12-5, the J call TRBJ2-1; 10 bases agree with TRBD1. Germline V gene sequence: CDR1 LGHNT, CDR2 FRNRAP. This CDR3 has 16 amino acids. The trim removed 2 bases at V and 10 bases at J, leaving 11 bases unmatched. The CDR3 DNA sequence: TGTGCTAGTGGTTTGATTTTAGGACAGGGGGGGGTGGAGCAGTTCTTC. Translated: CASGLILGQGGVEQFF. Supplemented by reference TRBV12-5 and TRBJ2-1, the full variable domain reads DARVTQTPRHKVTEMGQEVTMRCQPILGHNTVFWYRQTMMQGLELLAYFRNRAPLDDSGMPKDRFSAEMPDATLATLKIQPSEPRDSAVYFCASGLILGQGGVEQFFGPGTRLTVL.

The rearrangement joins TRBV19 to TRBJ1-5; 8 bases match TRBD1. Germline V gene sequence: CDR1 LNHDA, CDR2 SQIVND (reference sequence). Trimming removed 7 bases from V and 4 bases from J; junction bases left unmatched: 6. The CDR3 extends over 14 amino acids. CDR3 sequence (DNA): TGTGCCAGTACCGGACAGGGATGGAATCAGCCCCAGCATTTT. This sequence encodes CASTGQGWNQPQHF.

CDR3 residues: CASSPRTGSSYEQYF. In DNA form, the CDR3 reads TGTGCCAGCAGTCCTAGGACAGGGAGCTCCTACGAGCAGTACTTC. This sequence joins TRBV6-5 and TRBJ2-7; 8 nucleotides align to TRBD1. The V gene end was trimmed by 5 bases and the J gene end by 0 bases; junction bases not matched to a gene: 6. Germline loops: CDR1 MNHEY, CDR2 SVGAGI. The CDR3 runs 15 residues.

V gene TRBV30 combines with J gene TRBJ1-4; 8 positions match TRBD1. In germline, CDR1 is GTSNPN, CDR2 SVGIG (reference sequence). With 5 bases clipped from V and 8 bases from J, the junction kept 7 bases outside the gene matches. CDR3 length: 13 residues. CDR3 DNA sequence: TGTGCCTGGGAGGAGACAGGGGAAGAAAAACTGTTTTTT. It codes for CAWEETGEEKLFF.